This is a list of T cell receptor beta chains from one sample in a study of post-analysis software for immune sequencing data. A single record per CDR3 protein comes from TCRdb applying MiXCR to the PCR reads. The data hold 750,000 to 950,000 distinct CDR3 sequences, with 35% to 55% observed a single time. Sequencing input: blood. The receptor set was obtained from a girl aged 5-17 years with multiple sclerosis. Both conserved end residues are part of each CDR3. The D gene is left open where the match is weak. Only some rows state a clone size, as once, few, many or a class for expanded clones.

J,V,D,size,CDR3,DNA
TRBJ1-5,TRBV20-1,TRBD1,.,CSASFGQGGQPQHF,TGCAGTGCTAGCTTCGGACAGGGCGGACAGCCCCAGCATTTT
TRBJ2-4,TRBV27,.,.,CASTKGPPGNIQYF,TGTGCCAGCACAAAGGGGCCACCGGGAAACATTCAGTACTTC
TRBJ1-5,TRBV5-1,.,many,CASSLDRNQPQHF,TGCGCCAGCAGCTTGGACAGAAATCAGCCCCAGCATTTT
TRBJ1-2,TRBV27,.,few,CASSLTAGELNYGYTF,TGTGCCAGCAGTTTAACCGCCGGAGAGTTAAACTATGGCTACACCTTC
TRBJ1-4,TRBV29-1,.,few,CSYRLGPEKLFF,TGCAGCTACCGTTTGGGCCCCGAAAAACTGTTTTTT
TRBJ2-1,TRBV29-1,TRBD1,.,CSVTFPTGDFRVEQFF,TGCAGCGTTACCTTCCCGACAGGGGATTTTAGGGTTGAGCAGTTCTTC
TRBJ2-1,TRBV4-3,.,few,CASSQEADIYNEQFF,TGCGCCAGCAGCCAAGAGGCCGACATATACAATGAGCAGTTCTTC
TRBJ1-4,TRBV25-1,.,.,CASSDSAAGVEKLFF,TGTGCTAGCAGTGACTCCGCGGCTGGGGTTGAAAAACTGTTTTTT
TRBJ2-3,TRBV7-9,.,.,CSSSLGSLVTDTQYF,TGTTCCAGCAGTCTCGGAAGCTTAGTCACAGATACGCAGTATTTT
TRBJ2-1,TRBV6-2/TRBV6-3,.,.,CASSYSRNTTYNEQFF,TGTGCCAGCAGTTACTCGAGGAATACGACCTACAATGAGCAGTTCTTC
TRBJ2-5,TRBV20-1,.,.,CSAKDTSSFQETQYF,TGCAGTGCTAAGGACACTAGTAGTTTCCAAGAGACCCAGTACTTC
TRBJ2-7,TRBV25-1,.,many,CASRSYEQYF,TGTGCCAGCCGATCCTACGAGCAGTACTTC
TRBJ2-5,TRBV28,TRBD2,.,CASLSGSSETQYF,TGTGCCAGCCTTAGCGGGAGCTCTGAGACCCAGTACTTC